A single sample is the source of the 30 T cell receptor beta chains below, sequenced in a study of cytomegalovirus exposure and HLA in healthy donors (TCRdb year 2017). Library preparation used the immunoSEQ multiplex PCR assay. Drawn from immuneACCESS, this table holds only the in-frame rearrangements with V and J called that TCRdb kept. Clones are partly lost; checked studies trace under half to an unresolved V gene and leave the rest unexplained. For this sample the table gives some 160,000 clones, of which approximately 89% were detected only once. In total, the top ten clones hold approximately 0.7% of the sample. The sample was PBMCs. The receptors were sampled from a young man in good health and CMV-seronegative.

This clone showed up just once. This chain uses TRBV19 with TRBJ2-7; D is possibly TRBD1 (6 bases). Germline CDR1 is LNHDA and CDR2 is SQIVND (reference sequence). The CDR3 contains 16 residues. Trimming stripped 7 bases from V and 2 bases from J, with 21 bases between. CDR3: CASTNPWDTITYEQYV. CDR3 sequence (DNA): TGTGCCAGTACCAACCCATGGGACACGATTACCTACGAGCAGTACGTC.

The CDR3 reads CASSRTGTLDNEQFF. The CDR3 DNA reads TGTGCCAGCAGTAGAACCGGGACTTTAGACAATGAGCAGTTCTTC. The chain combines TRBV6-4 with TRBJ2-1; D is perhaps TRBD2 (6 bases). Trimming took off 5 bases at V and 5 bases at J, with 16 bases between the two ends. Germline CDR1 and CDR2: MRHNA and SNTAGT. CDR3 size: 15 residues.

The chain links TRBV7-9 to TRBJ1-5; the D is unclear. The CDR3 runs to 14 residues. Germline assignment: CDR1 SEHNR and CDR2 FQNEAQ (reference sequence). V was shortened by 4 bases and J by 7 bases, with 14 bases between the two germline ends. The chain's CDR3 is CASSSDKGGQPQHF. The CDR3 DNA reads as TGTGCCAGCAGCTCTGACAAGGGAGGACAGCCCCAGCATTTT.

This clone appeared once. The chain uses TRBV6-6 and TRBJ1-2; 8 nucleotides align to TRBD1. The trim removed 6 bases at V and 0 bases at J, leaving 6 bases unmatched. This CDR3 is built from 15 residues. Germline V gene data show CDR1 as MNHNY and CDR2 as SVGAGI (reference sequence). CDR3 sequence: CASRQTGGANYGYTF. The CDR3 bases are TGTGCCAGCAGGCAAACAGGGGGAGCTAACTATGGCTACACCTTC.

In this sample, this clone turned up once. The V and J genes are TRBV30 and TRBJ1-1; unclear D gene. The germline CDR1 and CDR2 sequences are GTSNPN and SVGIG (reference sequence). The V end lost 3 bases, the J end lost 0 bases, and 14 bases lay between the germline ends. This CDR3 spans 15 amino acids. The CDR3 protein is CAWSPPWLVNTEAFF. The CDR3 nucleotides read TGTGCCTGGAGCCCACCCTGGCTGGTGAACACTGAAGCTTTCTTT.

The chain couples TRBV2 to TRBJ2-7; D is perhaps TRBD2 (5 bases). Germline-derived CDR1 and CDR2 are SNHLY and FYNNEI. This CDR3 has 16 residues. V dropped 2 bases and J dropped 2 bases, with 16 bases sitting between them. CDR3 coding DNA: TGTGCCAGCAGTGAACCGGGGTATCCCAAAGCCTACGAGCAGTACTTC. Translation: CASSEPGYPKAYEQYF.

The chain recombines TRBV18 with TRBJ1-3, with D perhaps TRBD1 (5 bases). Germline V CDR1 and CDR2: KGHSH, LQKENI. V dropped 4 bases and J dropped 5 bases, with 15 bases sitting between them. The CDR3 totals 15 residues. The CDR3 sequence is CASSLDTARRNTIYF. CDR3 nucleotides: TGTGCCAGCTCACTGGACACGGCAAGAAGAAACACCATATATTTT.

In DNA form, the CDR3 reads TGCGCCAGCAGCCAAGTTGGGACAATCAATCAGCCCCAGCATTTT. Amino acids: CASSQVGTINQPQHF. The V call is TRBV4-1, the J call TRBJ1-5; a possible D gene is TRBD1 (6 bases). V was clipped by 1 base and J by 3 bases, with 10 bases between them. Per germline, CDR1 MGHRA and CDR2 YSYEKL. CDR3 length equals 15 residues.

The chain couples TRBV28 to TRBJ1-2; 10 positions agree with TRBD1. The CDR3 spans 15 residues. Germline trimming cut 5 bases from V and 4 bases from J; bases unmatched to any gene: 7. Per the germline V gene, CDR1 is MDHEN and CDR2 is SYDVKM. The chain's CDR3 is CASSDDRGRSYGYTF. CDR3 DNA sequence: TGTGCCAGCAGTGACGACAGGGGGCGATCCTATGGCTACACCTTC.

The CDR3 loop reads CASSSDRVETQYF. The CDR3 bases are TGTGCCAGCAGTTCTGACAGGGTTGAGACCCAGTACTTC. The rearrangement joins TRBV27 to TRBJ2-5; 7 bases fit TRBD1. This CDR3 is built from 13 residues. Germline V gene lookup returns CDR1 MNHEY and CDR2 SMNVEV (reference sequence). J was trimmed by 5 bases and V by 4 bases; bases with no gene match: 4.

The rearrangement uses TRBV19 and TRBJ2-7; TRBD1 matches at 11 bases. V trimming: 6 bases; J trimming: 1 base; junction bases outside the gene matches: 20. In germline, CDR1 is LNHDA, CDR2 SQIVND (reference sequence). This CDR3 is built from 20 residues. The DNA for the CDR3 is TGTGCCAGTAGCACGAACCGGACAGGGGGCCAGGGCAGGGGTTCCTACGAGCAGTACGTC. Translated, it gives CASSTNRTGGQGRGSYEQYV.

In its sample, this clone was seen a few times. This chain connects TRBV6-1 to TRBJ2-7, with a possible D match to TRBD1 (6 bases). With 3 bases removed from V and 3 bases from J, the gap between germline ends came to 18 bases. This CDR3 has 16 amino acids. The germline V gene encodes CDR1 MNHNS and CDR2 SASEGT. CDR3 in DNA: TGTGCCAGCAGTGACCCCGGGGACATACTAAACTACGAGCAGTACTTC. This translates into CASSDPGDILNYEQYF.

The genes are TRBV7-6 and TRBJ1-2, with a weak D call TRBD1 (5 bases). CDR3 length: 18 residues. CDR1 SGHVS and CDR2 FNYEAQ come from the germline V gene. The V and J ends lost 0 bases and 4 bases respectively, with 21 bases between them. CDR3 sequence: CASSLALRGRGYGYGYTF. Written as DNA, the CDR3 is TGTGCCAGCAGCTTAGCGCTTCGGGGACGGGGGTATGGCTATGGCTACACCTTC.

The genes are TRBV18 and TRBJ1-1, with 7 bases lining up with TRBD1. CDR3 length: 18 residues. V gave up 6 bases and J gave up 1 base; unmatched junction bases: 17. The germline V gene has CDR1 KGHSH and CDR2 LQKENI. As DNA, the CDR3 is TGTGCCAGCTCCCACAGGGGAAGGGGGCCGAGGGGGAACACTGAAGCTTTCTTT. Protein: CASSHRGRGPRGNTEAFF.

The V gene is TRBV5-4, the J gene TRBJ1-4; maybe TRBD1 (6 bases). The ends were cut back, 1 base at V and 4 bases at J, with 20 bases in the middle. The CDR3 has 18 amino acids. Germline lookup yields CDR1 SGHNT and CDR2 YYREEE (reference sequence). CDR3 nucleotides: TGTGCCAGCAGCTTGCGACAGGCCGCCGTACTACTTAATGAAAAACTGTTTTTT. This gives the protein CASSLRQAAVLLNEKLFF.

This clone was seen a single time. The chain has TRBV5-6 and TRBJ1-4; D might be TRBD1 (6 bases). The CDR3 is 14 amino acids. V was pared by 3 bases and J by 8 bases, with 14 bases between. The V gene's germline CDR1 is SGHDT and CDR2 YYEEEE. CDR3 sequence reads: CASSSPGVREKLFF. The CDR3, as DNA: TGTGCCAGCAGCTCGCCAGGGGTTCGCGAAAAACTGTTTTTT.

The chain has TRBV6-1 and TRBJ2-7, with a tentative D call TRBD2 (6 bases). The CDR3 length is 16 residues. Deletions cut 4 bases from V and 7 bases from J, with 23 bases between. Germline V CDR1 and CDR2: MNHNS, SASEGT. CDR3 nucleotides: TGTGCCAGCAGTGCCCCGCGGGAACTAGCAGATATTGAGCAGTACGTC. It specifies CASSAPRELADIEQYV.

The chain joins TRBV11-3 to TRBJ2-2; TRBD2 might be the D (5 bases). The CDR3 spans 16 residues. V was trimmed by 5 bases and J by 6 bases, leaving 19 bases between them. From germline, CDR1 is SGHNT and CDR2 YENEEA. The chain's CDR3 is CASSLAAASSPGELFF. CDR3 coding DNA: TGTGCCAGCAGCCTCGCTGCGGCTAGCAGCCCCGGGGAGCTGTTTTTT.

The chain uses TRBV4-1 and TRBJ2-3, with a weak D call TRBD1 (5 bases). The germline CDR1 and CDR2 sequences are MGHRA and YSYEKL. This CDR3 is 14 amino acids long. The V end lost 1 base, the J end lost 4 bases, and 9 bases lay between the germline ends. CDR3 amino acids: CASSQVPTADTQYF. CDR3 sequence (DNA): TGCGCCAGCAGCCAAGTTCCGACAGCAGATACGCAGTATTTT.

This clone was counted once. This chain joins TRBV29-1 and TRBJ2-1, with 9 bases aligning to TRBD1. The length of the CDR3 is 15 residues. Germline CDR1 SQVTM, CDR2 ANQGSEA. The trim removed 7 bases at V and 4 bases at J, leaving 11 bases unmatched. The CDR3 region has the DNA TGCAGCGCACCCGGGACAGGGCGCCCATACAATGAGCAGTTCTTC. The encoded protein is CSAPGTGRPYNEQFF.

The chain links TRBV5-1 to TRBJ2-1; TRBD2 agrees at 8 bases. In germline, CDR1 is SGHRS, CDR2 YFSETQ. The ends lost 3 bases at V and 0 bases at J; junction bases unmatched: 2. The CDR3 spans 15 residues. The CDR3 region has the DNA TGCGCCAGCAGCTCGGGGGGGCCCTCCTACAATGAGCAGTTCTTC. Amino acids: CASSSGGPSYNEQFF.

The chain combines TRBV2 with TRBJ1-5; 10 bases map to TRBD1. Germline V gene lookup returns CDR1 SNHLY and CDR2 FYNNEI. The CDR3 totals 17 residues. J gave up 7 bases and V 6 bases, and 15 bases lay outside the gene matches. The CDR3 DNA reads as TGTGCCAGCAGAAAGAGGACAGGGGGAGTAGTAGACCAGCCCCAGCATTTT. Translating gives CASRKRTGGVVDQPQHF.

V and J are TRBV18 and TRBJ2-2, with TRBD1 identical over 9 bases. CDR3 length equals 16 residues. Germline CDR1 and CDR2: KGHSH and LQKENI. V trimming: 6 bases; J trimming: 3 bases; junction bases outside the gene matches: 8. CDR3 in DNA: TGTGCCAGCTCCAATCCGGGACAGGGCGACACCGGGGAGCTGTTTTTT. It specifies CASSNPGQGDTGELFF.

The chain has TRBV30 and TRBJ2-7; TRBD1 matches 8 bases. The CDR3 length is 14 residues. V gave up 2 bases and J gave up 4 bases; unmatched junction bases: 7. Germline lookup yields CDR1 GTSNPN and CDR2 SVGIG (reference sequence). CDR3 protein: CAWSLDRVEYEQYF. The CDR3 bases are TGTGCCTGGAGTTTGGACAGGGTTGAGTACGAGCAGTACTTC. The full variable domain, with the rest looked up from reference TRBV30 and TRBJ2-7, is SQTIHQWPATLVQPVGSPLSLECTVEGTSNPNLYWYRQAAGRGLQLLFYSVGIGQISSEVPQNLSASRPQDRQFILSSKKLLLSDSGFYLCAWSLDRVEYEQYFGPGTRLTVT.

The rearrangement joins TRBV7-9 to TRBJ2-1; 14 bases match TRBD2. J was trimmed by 8 bases and V by 5 bases; bases with no gene match: 17. This CDR3 spans 19 amino acids. Germline V CDR1 and CDR2: SEHNR, FQNEAQ (reference sequence). The CDR3 loop is CASSPRDLGTSGSIYEQFF. The CDR3 DNA sequence: TGTGCCAGCAGCCCAAGGGACCTTGGGACTAGCGGGAGTATCTATGAGCAGTTCTTC.

This clone was seen just once. This chain connects TRBV7-7 to TRBJ1-2; D remains ambiguous. Germline-derived CDR1 and CDR2 are SSHAT and FNYEAQ (reference sequence). The CDR3 sequence is 13 residues long. Trimming stripped 5 bases from V and 8 bases from J, with 15 bases between. The CDR3 coding sequence is TGTGCCAGCAGCCCACTGGTAGGAGAAGGCTACACCTTC. Its protein is CASSPLVGEGYTF.

For the CDR3, the DNA is TGTGCCAGCAGCATACCAGGGGTAGCCAAAAACATTCAGTACTTC. This sequence encodes CASSIPGVAKNIQYF. The V gene is TRBV6-5, the J gene TRBJ2-4, with TRBD1 as a possible D gene (6 bases). Per germline, CDR1 MNHEY and CDR2 SVGAGI. V lost 6 bases and J 0 bases, leaving 12 bases between the germline ends. This CDR3 is built from 15 residues.

The chain uses TRBV7-2 and TRBJ1-1; unclear D gene. Germline CDR1 and CDR2: SGHTA and FQGNSA. CDR3 size: 12 residues. Deletions cut 2 bases from V and 4 bases from J, with 5 bases between. The CDR3 sequence: CASSLPPTEAFF. CDR3 DNA: TGTGCCAGCAGCTTACCTCCCACTGAAGCTTTCTTT. The variable domain in full, with the rest retrieved from reference TRBV7-2 and TRBJ1-1, is GAGVSQSPSNKVTEKGKDVELRCDPISGHTALYWYRQSLGQGLEFLIYFQGNSAPDKSGLPSDRFSAERTGGSVSTLTIQRTQQEDSAVYLCASSLPPTEAFFGQGTRLTVV.

CDR3 sequence (DNA): TGTGCCAGCAGTCCCACGACAGACTATGGCTACACCTTC. This sequence encodes CASSPTTDYGYTF. J is TRBJ1-2 and V is TRBV6-5; tentative D call: TRBD1 (5 bases). Germline CDR1 MNHEY, CDR2 SVGAGI. The CDR3 extends over 13 amino acids. Trimming pared 5 bases from V and 3 bases from J, leaving 10 bases between.

The chain uses TRBV7-2 and TRBJ2-7; 14 bases align to TRBD2. The CDR3 has 15 residues. Trimming at V came to 4 bases and at J to 7 bases, leaving 6 bases not matched to a gene. In germline, CDR1 is SGHTA, CDR2 FQGNSA. The CDR3 region is CASSWTSGGPGEQYF. CDR3 coding DNA: TGTGCCAGCAGCTGGACTAGCGGGGGGCCGGGGGAGCAGTACTTC.